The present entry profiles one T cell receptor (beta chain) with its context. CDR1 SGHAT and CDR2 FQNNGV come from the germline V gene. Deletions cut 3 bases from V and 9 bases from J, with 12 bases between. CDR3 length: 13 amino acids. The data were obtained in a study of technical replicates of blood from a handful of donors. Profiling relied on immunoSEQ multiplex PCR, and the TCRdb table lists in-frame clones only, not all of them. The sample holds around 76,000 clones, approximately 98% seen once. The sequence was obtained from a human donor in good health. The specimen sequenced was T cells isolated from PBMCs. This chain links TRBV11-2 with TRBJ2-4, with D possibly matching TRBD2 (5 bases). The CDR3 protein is CASSLRAEGIQYF. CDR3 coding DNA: TGTGCCAGCAGCTTGAGGGCCGAGGGCATTCAGTACTTC. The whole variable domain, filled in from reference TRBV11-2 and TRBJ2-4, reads EAGVAQSPRYKIIEKRQSVAFWCNPISGHATLYWYQQILGQGPKLLIQFQNNGVVDDSQLPKDRFSAERLKGVDSTLKIQPAKLEDSAVYLCASSLRAEGIQYFGAGTRLSVL.